This paragraph reports one T cell receptor beta chain. The data stem from a study of control samples from healthy donors and cancer patients. The assay was immunoSEQ multiplex PCR, and TCRdb's table has in-frame clones only and misses some. Counted here are about 190,000 clones, around 93% occurring once; the ten biggest clones make up less than 2%. Trimming took 11 bases from V and 0 from J, leaving 8 bases between them. This CDR3 contains 11 residues. Germline CDR1 and CDR2: SNHLY and FYNNEI. Input material: blood. The sequence derives from a man younger than 40 in good health. V usage is TRBV2 and J usage is TRBJ2-7; D is possibly TRBD2 (6 bases). The CDR3: CAGGISYEQYF. CDR3 bases: TGTGCCGGAGGGATCTCCTACGAGCAGTACTTC.